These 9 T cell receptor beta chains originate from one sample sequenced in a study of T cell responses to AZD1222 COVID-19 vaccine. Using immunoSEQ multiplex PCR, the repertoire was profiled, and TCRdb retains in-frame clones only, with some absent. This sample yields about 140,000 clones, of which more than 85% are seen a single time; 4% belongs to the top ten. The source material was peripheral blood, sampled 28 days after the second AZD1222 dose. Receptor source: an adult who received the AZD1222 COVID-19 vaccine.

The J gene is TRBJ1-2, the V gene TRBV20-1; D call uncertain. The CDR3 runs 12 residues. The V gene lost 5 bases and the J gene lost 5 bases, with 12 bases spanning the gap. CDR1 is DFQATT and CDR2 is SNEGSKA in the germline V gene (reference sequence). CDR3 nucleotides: TGCAGTGCTCGTGGTCAGCAGTATGGCTACACCTTC. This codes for CSARGQQYGYTF.

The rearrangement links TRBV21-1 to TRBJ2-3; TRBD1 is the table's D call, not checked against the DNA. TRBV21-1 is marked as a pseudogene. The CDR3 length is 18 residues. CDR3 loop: CASSNYPDSVSSTDTQYF. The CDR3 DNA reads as TGTGCCAGCAGCAACTATCCGGACAGTGTTTCTAGCACAGATACGCAGTATTTT.

The CDR3 nucleotides read TGTGCCAGTAGTCCGCGATATGGGGGCTATGGCTACACCTTC. Translating it yields CASSPRYGGYGYTF. The chain links TRBV19 to TRBJ1-2, with D perhaps TRBD1 (5 bases). CDR1 is LNHDA, CDR2 SQIVND, per germline (reference sequence). Between the trimmed V and J ends, which lost 5 bases and 4 bases, there was a span of 14 bases. The CDR3 sequence is 14 residues long.

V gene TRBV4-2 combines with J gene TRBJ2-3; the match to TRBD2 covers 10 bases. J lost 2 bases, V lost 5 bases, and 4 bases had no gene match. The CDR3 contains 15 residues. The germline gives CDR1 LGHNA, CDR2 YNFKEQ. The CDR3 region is CASSTGLAATDTQYF. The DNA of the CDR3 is TGTGCCAGCAGCACCGGACTAGCGGCCACAGATACGCAGTATTTT.

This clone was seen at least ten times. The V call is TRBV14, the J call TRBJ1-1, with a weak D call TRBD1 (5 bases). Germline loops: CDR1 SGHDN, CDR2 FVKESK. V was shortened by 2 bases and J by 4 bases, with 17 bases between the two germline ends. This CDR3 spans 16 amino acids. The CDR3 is CASSQRNLRGATEAFF. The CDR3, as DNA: TGTGCCAGCAGCCAACGGAACCTAAGGGGAGCCACTGAAGCTTTCTTT.

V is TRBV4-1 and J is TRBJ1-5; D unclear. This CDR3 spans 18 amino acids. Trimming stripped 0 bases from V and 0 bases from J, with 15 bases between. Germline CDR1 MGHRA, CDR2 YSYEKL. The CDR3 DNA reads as TGCGCCAGCAGCCAAGAGTCGGCAGCCCGTTATAGCAATCAGCCCCAGCATTTT. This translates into CASSQESAARYSNQPQHF.

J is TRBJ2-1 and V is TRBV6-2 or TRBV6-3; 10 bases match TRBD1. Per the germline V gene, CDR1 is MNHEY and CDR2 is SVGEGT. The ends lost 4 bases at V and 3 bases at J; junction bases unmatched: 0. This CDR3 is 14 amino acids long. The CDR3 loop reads CASSWDRGYNEQFF. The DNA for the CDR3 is TGTGCCAGCAGTTGGGACAGGGGCTACAATGAGCAGTTCTTC.

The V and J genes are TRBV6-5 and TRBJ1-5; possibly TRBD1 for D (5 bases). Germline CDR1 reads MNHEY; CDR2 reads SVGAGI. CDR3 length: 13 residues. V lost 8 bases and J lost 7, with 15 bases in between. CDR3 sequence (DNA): TGTGCCAGCGCTTGGGACCATCGGCAGCCCCAGCATTTT. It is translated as CASAWDHRQPQHF.

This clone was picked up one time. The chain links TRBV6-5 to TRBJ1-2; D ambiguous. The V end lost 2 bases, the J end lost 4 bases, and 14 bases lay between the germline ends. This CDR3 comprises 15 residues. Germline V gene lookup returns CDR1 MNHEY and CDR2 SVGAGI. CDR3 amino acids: CASSYRRAPTYGYTF. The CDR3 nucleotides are TGTGCCAGCAGTTACCGGCGGGCCCCGACCTATGGCTACACCTTC.